Listed below are T cell receptor beta chains from one sample, sequenced in a study of CD8+CD57+ T cells in acquired aplastic anemia. TCRdb re-called the reads with MiXCR, one entry per CDR3 protein. The table has 86,000 or so distinct CDR3 sequences, over 35% seen once; the top ten hold around 63%. Sequenced material: sorted CD4+, CD8+, or CD8+CD57+ T cells (not recorded which) from PBMCs. The receptors shown here come from a human donor in good health, serving as a control. CDR3s include the opening cysteine and the closing phenylalanine or tryptophan. A D gene is named only where the DNA matches it firmly. Only some rows state a clone size, as once, few, many or a class for expanded clones.

D gene	V gene	J gene	clone size	CDR3 DNA	CDR3 protein
NA	TRBV7-8	TRBJ2-3	NA	TGTGCCAGCAGCTTTTCGCCTAGGGAGGTCACGGTTGATACGCAGTATTTT	CASSFSPREVTVDTQYF
NA	TRBV25-1	TRBJ2-3	NA	TGTGCCAGCGGGGGAGGTACGCAGTATTTT	CASGGGTQYF
NA	TRBV9	TRBJ2-3	many	TGTGCCAGCAGCGGTCGGACTATCACAGATACGCAGTATTTT	CASSGRTITDTQYF
NA	TRBV25-1	TRBJ2-3	many	TGTGCCAGCAGCCAAGATAGAACCGCAGATACGCAGTATTTT	CASSQDRTADTQYF
TRBD2	TRBV13	TRBJ2-3	NA	TGTGCCAGCAGCTTAAGTGGCGGGGGGGCCCAAGATACGCAGTATTTT	CASSLSGGGAQDTQYF
NA	TRBV29-1	TRBJ1-2	many	TGCAGCGTTGTAGAGGGCTATGGCTACACCTTC	CSVVEGYGYTF
NA	TRBV9	TRBJ1-2	many	TGTGCCAGCAGCCGGGGTGACTATGGCTACACCTTC	CASSRGDYGYTF
NA	TRBV20-1	TRBJ1-5	NA	TGCAGTGCTTGGGGACACAATAGCAATCAGCCCCAGCATTTT	CSAWGHNSNQPQHF
TRBD1	TRBV5-5	TRBJ2-7	many	TGTGCCAGCAGCGCAGGGACAGTCGAGCAGTACTTC	CASSAGTVEQYF
NA	TRBV5-5	TRBJ1-2	many	TGTGCCAGCAGCTTGTGGGGTGACTATGGCTACACCTTC	CASSLWGDYGYTF
NA	TRBV25-1	TRBJ1-3	NA	TGTGCCAGCAGTGAATCTCGTCCAAACACCATATATTTT	CASSESRPNTIYF
NA	TRBV7-9	TRBJ2-5	NA	TGTGCCAGCAGCCAAGAAATTAGAGTTGCGGAGACCCTGTACTTC	CASSQEIRVAETLYF
NA	TRBV15	TRBJ1-1	NA	TGTGCCACCAGCAGAGATGGAGGTAATGAAGCTTTCTTT	CATSRDGGNEAFF
NA	TRBV28	TRBJ2-4	few	TGTGCCAGCAGTTTATGGGGGGAGGAAAACATTCAGTACTTC	CASSLWGEENIQYF
TRBD1	TRBV15	TRBJ1-1	many	TGTGCCACCAGCAGCGGGGACAGCAACACTGAAGCTTTCTTT	CATSSGDSNTEAFF
TRBD1	TRBV24-1	TRBJ1-5	NA	TGTGCCACCAGTCTACCGGGACAGGGGACCAATCAGCCCCAGCATTTT	CATSLPGQGTNQPQHF
NA	TRBV30	TRBJ1-1	NA	TGTGCCTGGATGGGGTCCACTGAAGCTTTCTTT	CAWMGSTEAFF
TRBD1	TRBV15	TRBJ2-5	NA	TGTGCCACCAGCAGAGTGACAGGGGAAGAGACCCAGTACTTC	CATSRVTGEETQYF
TRBD1	TRBV6-1	TRBJ2-7	NA	TGTGCCAGCGGACAGGGTCCCTACGAGCAGTACTTC	CASGQGPYEQYF
TRBD2	TRBV10-3	TRBJ2-5	NA	TGTGCCATCAGTGGGGGAGGGGAGACCCAGTACTTC	CAISGGGETQYF
TRBD2	TRBV2	TRBJ2-7	NA	TGTGCCAGCAGTAGCGGGGGCTACAAGCAGTACTTC	CASSSGGYKQYF
TRBD1	TRBV12-3/TRBV12-4	TRBJ1-2	many	TGTGCCAGCAGTCCCCTACCGGACAGGGATGGCTACACCTTC	CASSPLPDRDGYTF